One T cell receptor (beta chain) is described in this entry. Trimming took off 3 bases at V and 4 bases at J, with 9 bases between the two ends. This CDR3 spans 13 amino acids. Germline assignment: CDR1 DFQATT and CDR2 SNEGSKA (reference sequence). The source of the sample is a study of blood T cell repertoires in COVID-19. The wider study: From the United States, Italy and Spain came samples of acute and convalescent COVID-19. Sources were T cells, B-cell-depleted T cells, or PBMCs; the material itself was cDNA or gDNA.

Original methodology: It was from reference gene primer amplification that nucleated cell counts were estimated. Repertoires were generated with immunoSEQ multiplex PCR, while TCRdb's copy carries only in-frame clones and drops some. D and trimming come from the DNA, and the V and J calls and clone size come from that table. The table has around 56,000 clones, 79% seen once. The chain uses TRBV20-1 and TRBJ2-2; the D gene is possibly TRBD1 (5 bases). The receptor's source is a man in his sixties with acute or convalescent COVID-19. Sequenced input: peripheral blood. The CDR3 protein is CSASNRLTGELFF. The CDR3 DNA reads TGCAGTGCTAGTAACAGGCTCACCGGGGAGCTGTTTTTT.